Listed below are T cell receptor beta chains from one sample, sequenced in a study of blood T cell repertoires in COVID-19. TCRdb keeps only in-frame clones here, not all; method: immunoSEQ multiplex PCR. The table lists about 73,000 clones, approximately 82% of them singletons. Sequenced: peripheral blood. Every receptor here comes from a man in his fifties or sixties with active COVID-19. CDR3s include the opening cysteine and the closing phenylalanine or tryptophan. Each record gives: V gene, clone size, J gene, D gene, CDR3 protein, CDR3 DNA. D genes are given only for firm matches. Clone size is not always given. Where it is, it says once, few, many or a class for expanded clones.

TRBV29-1	NA	TRBJ2-7	NA	CSVDRGAYEQYF	TGCAGCGTTGACAGGGGGGCCTACGAGCAGTACTTC
TRBV19	NA	TRBJ1-5	TRBD1	CASTRQGASNQPQHF	TGTGCCAGTACTAGACAGGGGGCAAGCAATCAGCCCCAGCATTTT
TRBV7-3	NA	TRBJ2-1	NA	CASSLLPVGLASYNEQFF	TGTGCCAGCAGCTTATTGCCGGTTGGGCTAGCAAGCTACAATGAGCAGTTCTTC
TRBV5-4	few	TRBJ2-5	TRBD2	CASSLGAGEGETQYF	TGTGCCAGCAGCTTGGGGGCGGGAGAAGGGGAGACCCAGTACTTC
TRBV3-1/TRBV3-2	NA	TRBJ1-6	NA	CASSQDPGNEALHF	TGTGCCAGCAGCCAAGATCCCGGGAATGAGGCCCTCCACTTT
TRBV9	NA	TRBJ2-7	TRBD1	CASSGRQGYEQYF	TGTGCCAGCAGCGGAAGACAGGGGTACGAGCAGTACTTC
TRBV4-1	NA	TRBJ2-1	TRBD2	CASSRDPSGAINEQFF	TGCGCCAGCAGCCGGGACCCTAGCGGGGCTATCAATGAGCAGTTCTTC
TRBV9	NA	TRBJ2-1	TRBD2	CASSVAGTSRSLGEQFF	TGTGCCAGCAGCGTAGCAGGGACTAGCCGGTCGTTGGGCGAGCAGTTCTTC
TRBV15	once	TRBJ2-3	TRBD2	CATSKGATSGRGDTQYF	TGTGCCACCAGCAAAGGGGCGACTAGCGGGAGGGGGGATACGCAGTATTTT
TRBV6-1	NA	TRBJ1-1	TRBD1	CASSDGQGEAFF	TGTGCCAGCAGTGATGGACAGGGGGAAGCTTTCTTT
TRBV6-5	NA	TRBJ2-1	NA	CASIRFHNEQFF	TGTGCCAGCATCAGATTCCACAATGAGCAGTTCTTC
TRBV6-5	NA	TRBJ1-1	NA	CASSYSLGRGNTEAFF	TGTGCCAGCAGTTACTCATTGGGCAGGGGGAACACTGAAGCTTTCTTT
TRBV5-8	NA	TRBJ2-3	TRBD2	CASRKLAGGQDTQYF	TGTGCCAGCAGGAAACTAGCGGGGGGGCAAGATACGCAGTATTTT
TRBV9	NA	TRBJ2-1	NA	CASSVASLEGEQFF	TGTGCCAGCAGCGTAGCTTCATTAGAGGGTGAGCAGTTCTTC
TRBV15	NA	TRBJ2-7	TRBD1	CATSHTDRGYEQYF	TGTGCCACCAGCCATACGGACAGGGGGTACGAGCAGTACTTC
TRBV5-8	NA	TRBJ2-7	TRBD2	CASSISGGSYEQYF	TGTGCCAGCAGCATTAGCGGGGGATCCTACGAGCAGTACTTC
TRBV30	NA	TRBJ2-3	TRBD1	CAWSLQGATTDTQYF	TGTGCCTGGAGTCTTCAGGGGGCGACCACAGATACGCAGTATTTT
TRBV6-2/TRBV6-3	few	TRBJ1-1	TRBD1	CASSNRQGVNTEAFF	TGTGCCAGCAGTAATCGACAGGGGGTGAACACTGAAGCTTTCTTT
TRBV4-3	NA	TRBJ1-1	NA	CASSQYYRLADTEAFF	TGCGCCAGCAGCCAATATTACAGGTTGGCGGACACTGAAGCTTTCTTT
TRBV7-8	few	TRBJ2-3	NA	CASSLVRVPTRRDTQYF	TGTGCCAGCAGCTTAGTGAGGGTCCCCACTCGAAGAGATACGCAGTATTTT
TRBV10-3	NA	TRBJ2-5	TRBD1	CAISGDREGEETQYF	TGTGCCATCAGCGGGGACAGGGAAGGGGAAGAGACCCAGTACTTC
TRBV30	NA	TRBJ1-1	TRBD1	CAWRQNRGVNTEAFF	TGTGCCTGGAGGCAGAACAGGGGCGTTAACACTGAAGCTTTCTTT
TRBV7-6	NA	TRBJ2-1	NA	CASSFLISGEFNEQFF	TGTGCCAGCAGCTTCCTAATTTCAGGGGAGTTTAATGAGCAGTTCTTC
TRBV19	many	TRBJ1-1	NA	CASGPAALNTEAFF	TGTGCCAGTGGCCCGGCGGCCTTGAACACTGAAGCTTTCTTT